This TCR beta chain was identified in a study of cytomegalovirus exposure and HLA in healthy donors. The PCR used 60 Vbeta and 13 Jbeta primers. The repertoire was sequenced with immunoSEQ multiplex PCR; TCRdb's copy has only in-frame clones and lacks some. The sample includes about 130,000 clones, roughly 84% of them seen just once. V was clipped by 4 bases and J by 0 bases, with 16 bases between them. There are 16 residues in the CDR3. The germline CDR1 and CDR2 sequences are LGHNA and YNFKEQ. V gene TRBV4-2 combines with J gene TRBJ2-7; tentatively, D is TRBD2 (5 bases). This TCR came from a girl aged 2 to 9 in good health and CMV-seronegative. The sequenced sample was PBMCs. The CDR3 here is CASSLTPGSDSYEQYF. In DNA form, the CDR3 reads TGTGCCAGCAGCCTTACCCCAGGTAGCGACTCCTACGAGCAGTACTTC.